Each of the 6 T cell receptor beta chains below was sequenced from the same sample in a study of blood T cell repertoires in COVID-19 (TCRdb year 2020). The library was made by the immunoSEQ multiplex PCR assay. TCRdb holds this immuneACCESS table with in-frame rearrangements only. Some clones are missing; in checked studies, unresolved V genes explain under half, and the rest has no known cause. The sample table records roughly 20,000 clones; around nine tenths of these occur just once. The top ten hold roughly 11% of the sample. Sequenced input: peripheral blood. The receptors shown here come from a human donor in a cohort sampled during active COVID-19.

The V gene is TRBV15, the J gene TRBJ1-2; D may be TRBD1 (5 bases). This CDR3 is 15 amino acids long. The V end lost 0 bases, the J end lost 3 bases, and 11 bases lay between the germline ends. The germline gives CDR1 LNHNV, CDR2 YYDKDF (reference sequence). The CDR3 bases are TGTGCCACCAGCAGAGAGGGCAGGGTAGACTATGGCTACACCTTC. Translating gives CATSREGRVDYGYTF.

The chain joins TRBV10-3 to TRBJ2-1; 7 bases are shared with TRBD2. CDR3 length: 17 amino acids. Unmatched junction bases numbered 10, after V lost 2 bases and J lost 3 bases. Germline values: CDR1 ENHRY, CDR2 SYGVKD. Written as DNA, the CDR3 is TGTGCCATCAGTGAGGCCCTTGGGTCTAGCGGCTACAATGAGCAGTTCTTC. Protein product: CAISEALGSSGYNEQFF.

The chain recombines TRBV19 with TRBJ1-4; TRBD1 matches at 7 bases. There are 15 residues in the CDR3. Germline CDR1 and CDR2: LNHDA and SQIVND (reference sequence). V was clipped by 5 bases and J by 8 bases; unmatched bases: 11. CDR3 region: CASSDLRQGGEKLFF. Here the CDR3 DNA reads TGTGCCAGTAGTGATCTAAGGCAGGGGGGCGAAAAACTGTTTTTT. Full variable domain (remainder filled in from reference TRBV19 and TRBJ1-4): DGGITQSPKYLFRKEGQNVTLSCEQNLNHDAMYWYRQDPGQGLRLIYYSQIVNDFQKGDIAEGYSVSREKKESFPLTVTSAQKNPTAFYLCASSDLRQGGEKLFFGSGTQLSVL.

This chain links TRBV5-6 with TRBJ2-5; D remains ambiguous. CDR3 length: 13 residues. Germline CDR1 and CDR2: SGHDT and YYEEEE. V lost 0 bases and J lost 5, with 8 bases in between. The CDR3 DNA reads TGTGCCAGCAGCTTGGACGGGTCGGAGACCCAGTACTTC. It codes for CASSLDGSETQYF.

The CDR3 coding sequence is TGTGCCAGCAGCTTGGTTCCCCCGGCGGGGTTTTACGAGCAGTACTTC. It encodes CASSLVPPAGFYEQYF. The chain carries TRBV5-4 and TRBJ2-7, with a tentative D call TRBD2 (6 bases). The V end was cut by 0 bases, the J end by 4 bases, with 17 bases between. There are 16 residues in the CDR3. The germline V gene has CDR1 SGHNT and CDR2 YYREEE (reference sequence).

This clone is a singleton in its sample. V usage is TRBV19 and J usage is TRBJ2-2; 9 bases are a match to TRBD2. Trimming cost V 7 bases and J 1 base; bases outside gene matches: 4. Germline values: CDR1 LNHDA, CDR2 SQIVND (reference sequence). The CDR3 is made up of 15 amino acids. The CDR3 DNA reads TGTGCCAGTATCCCACTAGCGGGGAACACCGGGGAGCTGTTTTTT. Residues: CASIPLAGNTGELFF. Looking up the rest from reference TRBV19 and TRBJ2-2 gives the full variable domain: DGGITQSPKYLFRKEGQNVTLSCEQNLNHDAMYWYRQDPGQGLRLIYYSQIVNDFQKGDIAEGYSVSREKKESFPLTVTSAQKNPTAFYLCASIPLAGNTGELFFGEGSRLTVL.